What follows describes a single T cell receptor beta chain. Only a few counts were recorded for this clonotype. Its cognate antigen has yet to be identified. Base qualities are missing; no much larger clone stands one base away. The sample is drawn from a study of T cell repertoires in cytomegalovirus infection (dated by TCRdb to about 2019). In terms of the full investigation: Donor HLA type was relevant to the analysis, because carriage of CMV infection together with the matching HLA type was indicated by public TCR beta signatures. Findings and caveats that apply to the study as a whole: In both this cohort and an independent roughly 400-donor cohort, the cumulative frequency of public TCR beta family members distinguished carriers of CMV infection plus the relevant HLA type. In the ex vivo response, HLA-C-restricted CMV-specific TCR beta clonotypes were dominant, and in two of eight donors the single most frequent clonotype came from this HLA-C-restricted group.

The junction shows trimming of 4 bases on V and 8 bases on J, plus 18 bases between the germline ends. CDR1 and CDR2, looked up from the germline V gene, are SQVTM and ANQGSEA. Taken from cysteine to phenylalanine, the CDR3 has 14 residues. The only DNA kept is the CDR3, 42 bases in frame from the first base. The data were produced on an Illumina HiSeq 1500. TCRdb ran its own pipeline on the public reads, namely fastp trimming at Q25 and MiXCR clone calling, and kept in-frame beta chains. Each entry is one CDR3 protein sequence, shown with its most common DNA and genes. This sample has roughly 280,000 distinct CDR3 sequences in its table, and roughly an eighth of those were observed once. The ten largest clones add up to around 8.8% of the sample.

The sequencing input was PBMCs. The origin of this receptor is a human donor in good health (CMV status not recorded). Some clones in this sample may be carry-over from other donors' samples. The sequence links TRBV29-1 to TRBJ1-5; the D gene remains uncertain. The nucleotide sequence is TGCAGCGTTGCCTTCGGGTCGGGCGTTGAGCCCCAGCATTTT. It specifies CSVAFGSGVEPQHF. Outside the CDR3, residues come from the reference TRBV29-1 and TRBJ1-5 proteins, so the full variable domain is: SAVISQKPSRDICQRGTSLTIQCQVDSQVTMMFWYRQQPGQSLTLIATANQGSEATYESGFVIDKFPISRPNLTFSTLTVSNMSPEDSSIYLCSVAFGSGVEPQHFGDGTRLSIL.